The 4 T cell receptor beta chains below were found in one sample sequenced in a study of spatial heterogeneity in lung cancer. TCRdb ran MiXCR on the 5' RACE reads and lists one entry per CDR3 protein. The sample contains under 30,000 distinct CDR3 sequences, around 5.9% of which appear only once. Time point described: blood at routine non-recurrence follow-up after resection. No cells were sorted before sequencing. The whole RNA sequenced was extracted from tumor, nontumor lung or frozen PBMC. The sample consisted of PBMCs, taken at follow-up. These receptors originate from a male donor with early-stage non-small cell lung cancer.

This clonotype was seen repeatedly, ten times or more. The chain couples TRBV24-1 to TRBJ1-5; D unclear. This CDR3 has 13 amino acids. Germline V gene lookup returns CDR1 KGHDR and CDR2 SFDVKD. V gave up 0 bases and J gave up 6 bases, with 5 bases separating them. The CDR3 DNA reads TGTGCCACCAGTGATTTGGACGGTCAGCCCCAGCATTTT. This codes for CATSDLDGQPQHF.

This clonotype was detected a few times. This chain connects TRBV20-1 to TRBJ1-5; no reliable D call. Germline V gene data show CDR1 as DFQATT and CDR2 as SNEGSKA (reference sequence). Trimming took 2 bases from V and 5 from J, leaving 10 bases between them. This CDR3 is built from 13 residues. The CDR3 here is CSARRQLDQPQHF. As DNA, the CDR3 is TGCAGTGCTAGAAGGCAGCTTGATCAGCCCCAGCATTTT.

Ten or more counts support this clonotype. The V call is TRBV5-1, the J call TRBJ2-1; no clear D. The CDR3 has 15 residues. Between the trimmed V and J ends, which lost 0 bases and 0 bases, there was a span of 7 bases. The germline CDR1 and CDR2 sequences are SGHRS and YFSETQ. The CDR3 DNA is TGCGCCAGCAGCTTGGGTGGGTTCTCCTACAATGAGCAGTTCTTC. As protein: CASSLGGFSYNEQFF.

The table lists this clonotype with many counts. This rearrangement joins TRBV20-1 to TRBJ1-5, with TRBD1 identical over 9 bases. This CDR3 has 12 amino acids. J lost 5 bases, V lost 6 bases, and 2 bases had no gene match. Germline values: CDR1 DFQATT, CDR2 SNEGSKA (reference sequence). CDR3 bases: TGCAGTGCGTGGACAGGGGATCAGCCCCAGCATTTT. It specifies CSAWTGDQPQHF.